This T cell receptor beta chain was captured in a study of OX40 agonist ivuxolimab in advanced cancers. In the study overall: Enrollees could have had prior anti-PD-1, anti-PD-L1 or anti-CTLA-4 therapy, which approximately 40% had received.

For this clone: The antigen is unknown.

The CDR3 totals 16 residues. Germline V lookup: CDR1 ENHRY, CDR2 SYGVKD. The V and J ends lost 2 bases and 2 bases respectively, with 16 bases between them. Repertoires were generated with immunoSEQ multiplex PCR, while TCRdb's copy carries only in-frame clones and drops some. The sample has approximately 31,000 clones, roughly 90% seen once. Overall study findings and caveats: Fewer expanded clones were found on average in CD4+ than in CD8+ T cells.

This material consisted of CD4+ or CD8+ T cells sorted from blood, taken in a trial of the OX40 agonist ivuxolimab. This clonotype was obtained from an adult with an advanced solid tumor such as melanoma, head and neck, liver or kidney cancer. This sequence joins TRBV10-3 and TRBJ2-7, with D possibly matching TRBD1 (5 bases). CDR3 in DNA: TGTGCCATCAGTGAGCCGGATGGACAAAAACCCTACGAGCAGTACTTC. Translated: CAISEPDGQKPYEQYF.